The 9 T cell receptor beta chains presented below share a single source sample, sequenced in a study of patients and donors after allogeneic stem cell transplantation. TCRdb itself ran the RT-PCR reads through MiXCR, one entry per CDR3 protein. In the table there are some 960,000 distinct CDR3 sequences, over 15% of which are singletons. The specimen sequenced was blood, either unsorted or a sorted T cell fraction (not recorded which). All receptors derive from a human donor who was either an allogeneic HSCT recipient or a stem cell or donor lymphocyte infusion donor (not recorded which). It is not recorded whose cells these are; they may come from a transplant donor.

The chain combines TRBV29-1 with TRBJ1-2; 9 nucleotides agree with TRBD1. The CDR3 loop spans 14 amino acids. Trimming at V came to 7 bases and at J to 6 bases, leaving 12 bases not matched to a gene. From germline, CDR1 is SQVTM and CDR2 ANQGSEA. The DNA of the CDR3 is TGCAGCGCTCTCAGAAGACAGGGGGTACATGGCTACACCTTC. This sequence encodes CSALRRQGVHGYTF.

This clonotype has more than one count but fewer than ten. The chain combines TRBV28 with TRBJ2-7; 12 nucleotides align to TRBD2. V shed 3 bases, J shed 1 base, and the junction held 10 bases outside the gene matches. Germline lookup yields CDR1 MDHEN and CDR2 SYDVKM. The CDR3 has 18 residues. In DNA, the CDR3 is TGTGCCAGCAGTTTTTCACCCTCGCTAGCGGGGGGGTCCTACGAGCAGTACTTC. Residues: CASSFSPSLAGGSYEQYF.

The rearrangement joins TRBV4-1 to TRBJ2-1, with 9 nucleotides matching TRBD2. V lost 4 bases to trimming and J lost 3 bases; unmatched junction nucleotides: 7. Germline V gene sequence: CDR1 MGHRA, CDR2 YSYEKL. The CDR3 runs 16 residues. The CDR3 bases are TGCGCCAGCAGCCGGCCCGGGACTAGCATCTACAATGAGCAGTTCTTC. This gives the protein CASSRPGTSIYNEQFF.

The rearrangement links TRBV4-2 to TRBJ2-7; 13 bases agree with TRBD2. The CDR3 runs to 18 residues. Germline assignment: CDR1 LGHNA and CDR2 YNFKEQ. V lost 4 bases to trimming and J lost 4 bases; unmatched junction nucleotides: 13. The CDR3 spells CASSPMGTSGADVYEQYF. The CDR3 nucleotides read TGTGCCAGCAGCCCGATGGGGACTAGCGGGGCGGATGTGTACGAGCAGTACTTC.

There are many counts of this clonotype. This chain links TRBV20-1 with TRBJ2-1; a weak D match, TRBD2 (6 bases). Trimming cost V 0 bases and J 10 bases, with 13 bases left between them. The CDR3 has 13 amino acids. CDR1 is DFQATT and CDR2 is SNEGSKA in the germline V gene (reference sequence). The CDR3 region is CSARDLRGKEQFF. The CDR3 DNA reads as TGCAGTGCTAGAGATCTACGGGGGAAGGAGCAGTTCTTC.

The chain joins TRBV11-3 to TRBJ2-5; no clear D gene. The CDR3 spans 16 residues. The V and J ends lost 1 base and 1 base respectively, with 13 bases between them. The germline V gene has CDR1 SGHNT and CDR2 YENEEA. The CDR3 protein is CASSLGIVHRQETQYF. CDR3 in DNA: TGTGCCAGCAGCTTAGGGATAGTACACCGCCAAGAGACCCAGTACTTC.

The table lists this clonotype with a few counts. The chain has TRBV12-3 or TRBV12-4 and TRBJ2-2; TRBD2 is a possible D gene (5 bases). The V end lost 3 bases, the J end lost 2 bases, and 7 bases lay between the germline ends. The CDR3 spans 14 residues. The CDR3 sequence is CASSFRLNTGELFF. DNA of the CDR3: TGTGCCAGCAGTTTCAGACTAAACACCGGGGAGCTGTTTTTT.

The chain joins TRBV4-3 to TRBJ1-4, with D unclear. Germline CDR1 and CDR2: LGHNA and YSLEER. V was cut by 2 bases and J by 8 bases, with 15 bases left in between. The CDR3 length is 15 residues. Here the CDR3 reads CASSQRVMGREKLFF. The CDR3 DNA follows: TGCGCCAGCAGCCAACGGGTTATGGGCCGCGAAAAACTGTTTTTT.

This clonotype was recorded a few times. This chain uses TRBV5-1 with TRBJ1-3; D is undetermined. V lost 0 bases, J lost 0 bases, and 7 bases lay in between. The germline gives CDR1 SGHRS, CDR2 YFSETQ. The CDR3 has 15 amino acids. CDR3 amino acids: CASSLGWVSGNTIYF. The CDR3 DNA reads as TGCGCCAGCAGCTTGGGATGGGTCTCTGGAAACACCATATATTTT.